The source of this TCR beta chain is a study of T cell responses to AZD1222 COVID-19 vaccine (TCRdb year 2021). At the level of the whole study: AZD1222 recipients with second doses at about 4 weeks or about 12 weeks were pooled, because spike-specific TCR depth and breadth did not differ between schedules. A total of just over 230 trial participants underwent TCR sequencing, of whom 207 received two doses of AZD1222 and some 26 received two doses of the MenACWY control vaccine. Trial participants were enrolled into age subgroups of 18-55, 56-69 and 70-plus years, which contained about 150, 27 and 61 TCR-sequenced participants, respectively.

General conclusions and limits of the study: Reportedly, almost half of the unique spike-specific TCRs recognized epitopes lying outside the regions that are mutated in the B.1.351 and B.1.1.7 variants. Most participants were white British and females outnumbered males, and the authors suggested that clonal diversity may have been underestimated. Because no day 14 peak-response samples were available, the repertoires could be characterized only after the peak T cell response. The 56-69-year group was small, and its depth increase did not reach significance, likely because of low power. Conclusions about previously exposed vaccinees are limited, since just five to seven AZD1222 recipients were seropositive for SARS-CoV-2 at baseline. After two AZD1222 doses, spike-specific TCR breadth and depth were significantly higher than at day 0 and than in MenACWY recipients. CD4 TCRs associated with the vaccine covered the entire spike protein, and the dominant responses were in regions 160-218 and 743-854.

The CDR3 regions of human TCRbeta chains were analyzed by immunosequencing. Turning to the authors' computational methods: Repertoire TCRs were checked for matches against a reference library of SARS-CoV-2-specific TCRs that had been generated using the MIRA antigen-specificity platform. Breadth meant the fraction of unique TCRs that were SARS-CoV-2-associated, whereas depth meant the fraction of total T cells that were SARS-CoV-2-associated. Using the MIRA data, every spike-specific TCR was mapped to the spike region that the TCR reacted to and assigned to either a CD4 or a CD8 class. Log10-transformed breadth and depth values were compared by one-way ANOVA with Sidak's multiple comparisons tests. TCRdb took over this immuneACCESS table, retaining in-frame rearrangements with V and J assigned. Such tables are incomplete; in checked studies, under half of the missing clones stem from an unresolved V gene, and the remainder is unexplained. V, J and clone size reflect that table, while D and trimming were determined from the DNA. This sample holds 95,000 to 100,000 clones; roughly 88% were observed only once. Clones ranked in the top ten supply approximately 24% of the sample.

Comments on this clone: Its antigen is unknown. The input lacks base qualities; no much larger clone sits a single base away.

The time point label of this sample denotes: baseline before first vaccination. The vaccinee samples were drawn from two UK trials, COV001 and COV002, one of which was a single-blind randomized controlled phase 2/3 trial testing AZD1222 (ChAdOx1 nCoV-19) in healthy adults. Trial participant PBMC samples were collected at day 0 and day 28 after the second dose for TCRbeta chain sequencing. CDR1 and CDR2, per the germline V gene (reference sequence), are GTSNPN and SVGIG. The CDR3 numbers 13 residues from cysteine through phenylalanine. The read is trimmed to its CDR3 DNA, 39 bases read in frame from base 1. The junction shows trimming of 2 bases on V and 2 bases on J, plus 8 bases between the germline ends.

The sequence derives from an adult in good health. In this chain, TRBV30 is recombined with TRBJ2-3, with no confidently assigned D gene. The source was peripheral blood, collected on day 0 of AZD1222 vaccination. The DNA sequence follows: TGTGCCTGGAGTTTGCGGAACACAGATACGCAGTATTTT. Its amino acids are CAWSLRNTDTQYF.